Shown below are 30 T cell receptor beta chains from a single sample sequenced in a study of T cells in Graves' hyperthyroidism and ophthalmopathy. RNA transcripts provided the source from which TCR beta CDR3 regions were amplified. HTBI primers were used for first-round RT-PCR of the TCR CDR3. One entry per CDR3 protein results from TCRdb running MiXCR on the multiplex PCR reads. The table includes 250,000 to 350,000 distinct CDR3 sequences, roughly 17% detected once. Sequenced material: blood. The source of these receptors is a man younger than 40 with Graves' hyperthyroidism.

The CDR3 loop is CASSQEPAVSSYEQYF. In nucleotides, the CDR3 is TGTGCCAGCAGCCAAGAACCAGCGGTTAGCTCCTACGAGCAGTACTTC. The V and J genes are TRBV4-2 and TRBJ2-7, with D maybe TRBD2 (5 bases). This CDR3 is 16 amino acids long. CDR1 and CDR2 (germline): LGHNA, YNFKEQ. Deletions cut 0 bases from V and 0 bases from J, with 12 bases between.

This clonotype showed up just a few times. In DNA, the CDR3 is TGTGCCAGCAGCTCCAACAGGGGCGCCTACGAGCAGTACTTC. This translates into CASSSNRGAYEQYF. This sequence joins TRBV7-9 and TRBJ2-7, with 7 bases lining up with TRBD1. Germline V gene data show CDR1 as SEHNR and CDR2 as FQNEAQ (reference sequence). The ends lost 4 bases at V and 2 bases at J; junction bases unmatched: 5. The CDR3 sequence is 14 residues long. The complete variable domain, with remaining parts taken from reference TRBV7-9 and TRBJ2-7, reads DTGVSQNPRHKITKRGQNVTFRCDPISEHNRLYWYRQTLGQGPEFLTYFQNEAQLEKSRLLSDRFSAERPKGSFSTLEIQRTEQGDSAMYLCASSSNRGAYEQYFGPGTRLTVT.

The J gene is TRBJ1-5, the V gene TRBV27; D is possibly TRBD1 (5 bases). The V end was cut by 6 bases, the J end by 6 bases, with 18 bases between. The germline CDR1 and CDR2 sequences are MNHEY and SMNVEV (reference sequence). There are 15 residues in the CDR3. Here the CDR3 DNA reads TGTGCCAGCAGCCCGAACCGGGACGGATTTCAGCCCCAGCATTTT. This sequence encodes CASSPNRDGFQPQHF.

This clonotype appeared many times. This sequence joins TRBV7-9 and TRBJ2-1; 10 nucleotides line up with TRBD2. Germline values: CDR1 SEHNR, CDR2 FQNEAQ (reference sequence). The V and J ends lost 2 bases and 3 bases, in that order; junction bases with no gene match: 7. The CDR3 extends over 17 amino acids. CDR3 residues: CASSLLRTSGNYNEQFF. Written as DNA, the CDR3 is TGTGCCAGCAGCTTACTACGGACTAGCGGAAACTACAATGAGCAGTTCTTC.

V and J are TRBV15 and TRBJ1-5; possible D gene TRBD2, 5 bases. The last part of the DNA fits TRBJ2-3 better; the J call may be wrong. Germline CDR1 and CDR2: LNHNV and YYDKDF (reference sequence). This CDR3 region has 14 residues. The CDR3 DNA follows: TGTGCCACCAGCAGGGACGCGACGCGGGTCCCCCAGTATTTT. Its protein product is CATSRDATRVPQYF.

This clonotype has more than one count but fewer than ten. The chain recombines TRBV12-3 or TRBV12-4 with TRBJ2-5; a weak D match, TRBD2 (7 bases). The germline V and J ends were trimmed by 7 bases and 5 bases, with 11 bases remaining between them. The CDR3 is made up of 12 amino acids. CDR3 protein: CASKGGSETQYF. Here the CDR3 DNA reads TGTGCCAGCAAGGGGGGGTCGGAGACCCAGTACTTC.

Many counts were recorded for this clonotype. This chain connects TRBV5-8 to TRBJ2-3, with D unresolved. The CDR3 consists of 14 residues. Trimming took off 2 bases at V and 0 bases at J, with 7 bases between the two ends. Germline lookup yields CDR1 SGHTS and CDR2 YDEGEE. This CDR3 reads CASSFAGSTDTQYF. The CDR3 DNA reads TGTGCCAGCAGCTTTGCAGGAAGCACAGATACGCAGTATTTT.

The V call is TRBV7-9, the J call TRBJ2-7; D is ambiguous. CDR1 is SEHNR and CDR2 is FQNEAQ in the germline V gene (reference sequence). CDR3 length: 14 amino acids. Trimming took 1 base from V and 2 from J, leaving 9 bases between them. Here the CDR3 reads CASSLGSNPYEQYF. CDR3 nucleotide sequence: TGTGCCAGCAGCTTAGGGTCGAACCCCTACGAGCAGTACTTC.

This sequence joins TRBV5-6 and TRBJ2-2; no reliable D call. Looked up from germline, CDR1 is SGHDT and CDR2 is YYEEEE. The CDR3 is 13 amino acids. The V and J ends lost 4 bases and 6 bases respectively, with 10 bases between them. The CDR3 sequence: CASSPLYAGELFF. The CDR3 coding sequence is TGTGCCAGCAGCCCGCTGTACGCCGGGGAGCTGTTTTTT.

The V and J genes are TRBV7-2 and TRBJ1-5, with a weak D call TRBD1 (5 bases). CDR3 length equals 13 residues. The V gene lost 3 bases and the J gene lost 10 bases, with 13 bases spanning the gap. CDR1 is SGHTA, CDR2 FQGNSA, per germline. CDR3: CASSFLLRDPQHF. CDR3 DNA: TGTGCCAGCAGCTTTCTCTTACGGGACCCCCAGCATTTT.

The chain carries TRBV6-1 and TRBJ1-2, with D unresolved. Trimming took 6 bases from V and 4 from J, leaving 9 bases between them. CDR1 and CDR2 (germline): MNHNS, SASEGT. The CDR3 runs 12 residues. CDR3 amino acids: CASSPIIYGYTF. The CDR3 DNA reads as TGTGCCAGCAGCCCCATAATCTATGGCTACACCTTC.

The genes are TRBV12-3 or TRBV12-4 and TRBJ2-5; the D gene is possibly TRBD2 (6 bases). V was shortened by 5 bases and J by 7 bases, with 14 bases between the two germline ends. There are 13 residues in the CDR3. In DNA, the CDR3 is TGTGCCAGCAGTGGGACCCCGCGGGGGACCCAGTACTTC. It is translated as CASSGTPRGTQYF.

This clonotype was counted at least ten times. The chain joins TRBV11-2 to TRBJ2-7; 12 positions match TRBD2. The CDR3 runs to 17 residues. The germline V gene has CDR1 SGHAT and CDR2 FQNNGV. Trimming took 1 base from V and 4 from J; bases not matched to a gene: 8. The CDR3 DNA is TGTGCCAGCAGCTTAGGGACTAGCGGGATAGGGGTGTACGAGCAGTACTTC. It codes for CASSLGTSGIGVYEQYF.

At least ten counts were recorded for this clonotype. The gene calls are TRBV4-1 and TRBJ2-7; D unresolved. There are 14 residues in the CDR3. V was pared by 4 bases and J by 2 bases, with 12 bases between. Germline V lookup: CDR1 MGHRA, CDR2 YSYEKL. The CDR3 spells CASSRSGSTYEQYF. CDR3 coding DNA: TGCGCCAGCAGCCGGTCAGGATCCACCTACGAGCAGTACTTC.

CDR3 sequence reads: CSAREGALNTEAFF. CDR3 bases: TGCAGTGCTAGAGAGGGGGCCCTGAACACTGAAGCTTTCTTT. V and J are TRBV20-1 and TRBJ1-1; possibly TRBD1 for D (6 bases). Germline-derived CDR1 and CDR2 are DFQATT and SNEGSKA (reference sequence). The V and J ends lost 0 bases and 0 bases respectively, with 8 bases between them. The CDR3 loop spans 14 amino acids.

Of note for this clonotype: A much larger clonotype is one base distant, so this may be a read error. The rearrangement uses TRBV12-3 or TRBV12-4 and TRBJ2-2, with D possibly being TRBD1 (6 bases). This CDR3 is 16 amino acids long. V lost 5 bases to trimming and J lost 1 base, with 14 bases between them. CDR3 region: CASSPLETGNTGELFF. The CDR3 nucleotides are TGTGCCAGCAGTCCACTCGAGACAGGGAACACCGGGGAGCTGTTTTTT.

The V gene is TRBV9, the J gene TRBJ2-3; unclear D gene. The germline V gene encodes CDR1 SGDLS and CDR2 YYNGEE. This CDR3 has 18 amino acids. V was clipped by 0 bases and J by 0 bases, with 17 bases between them. The DNA of the CDR3 is TGTGCCAGCAGCGTAGAGGGCGTCTACGGAACTAGCACAGATACGCAGTATTTT. It translates to CASSVEGVYGTSTDTQYF.

This clonotype was observed many times. The chain has TRBV20-1 and TRBJ2-7, with D perhaps matching TRBD1 (6 bases). This CDR3 has 15 amino acids. Germline loops: CDR1 DFQATT, CDR2 SNEGSKA (reference sequence). V was cut by 4 bases and J by 0 bases, with 16 bases left in between. The CDR3 bases are TGCAGTGCTACCACCACAGGGCCGATCTCCTACGAGCAGTACTTC. Its translation is CSATTTGPISYEQYF.

The chain carries TRBV12-3 or TRBV12-4 and TRBJ1-1; no clear D gene. The CDR3 runs to 13 residues. The V end was cut by 3 bases, the J end by 5 bases, with 10 bases between. The CDR3 protein is CASSFRGLTEAFF. The CDR3 nucleotides are TGTGCCAGCAGTTTCCGGGGATTAACTGAAGCTTTCTTT.

The chain couples TRBV20-1 to TRBJ2-3; D may correspond to TRBD1 or TRBD2 (5 bases each). The CDR3 totals 15 residues. CDR1 DFQATT and CDR2 SNEGSKA come from the germline V gene (reference sequence). The germline V and J ends were trimmed by 1 base and 3 bases, with 14 bases remaining between them. CDR3 nucleotides: TGCAGTGCTAGAGCTCACATGAGGGGTACAGATACGCAGTATTTT. This codes for CSARAHMRGTDTQYF.

This clonotype has just a few counts. V usage is TRBV5-1 and J usage is TRBJ2-7, with D tentatively TRBD1 or TRBD2 (5 bases each). The CDR3 has 16 residues. Germline values: CDR1 SGHRS, CDR2 YFSETQ. V was shortened by 0 bases and J by 0 bases, with 13 bases between the two germline ends. The CDR3 sequence: CASSLGGTASSYEQYF. The DNA of the CDR3 is TGCGCCAGCAGCTTGGGAGGGACGGCGAGCTCCTACGAGCAGTACTTC.

Many counts were recorded for this clonotype. This chain joins TRBV20-1 and TRBJ1-4; maybe TRBD1 (5 bases). The V end lost 3 bases, the J end lost 6 bases, and 14 bases lay between the germline ends. CDR3 size: 14 residues. The germline CDR1 and CDR2 sequences are DFQATT and SNEGSKA (reference sequence). CDR3 residues: CSASPRDFHEKLFF. CDR3 nucleotide sequence: TGCAGTGCTAGCCCCCGGGACTTCCATGAAAAACTGTTTTTT.

The CDR3 nucleotides read TGCGCCAGCAGGGCTCCACTCATTTACGAGCAGTACTTC. Translating gives CASRAPLIYEQYF. This chain connects TRBV10-1 to TRBJ2-7; D is unclear. The germline V gene has CDR1 WNHNN and CDR2 SYGVQD (reference sequence). The V gene lost 6 bases and the J gene lost 4 bases, with 13 bases spanning the gap. This CDR3 has 13 residues.

This clonotype was counted at least ten times. The chain links TRBV2 to TRBJ2-3, with 8 bases aligning to TRBD2. V lost 2 bases, J lost 10 bases, and 11 bases stayed unmatched. Germline-derived CDR1 and CDR2 are SNHLY and FYNNEI. The CDR3 extends over 15 amino acids. The CDR3 nucleotides read TGTGCCAGCAGTGAACTGGCGGGAGGCCACCGCGCGCAGTATTTT. Amino acids: CASSELAGGHRAQYF.

The J gene is TRBJ2-2, the V gene TRBV9, with unresolved D. Trimming removed 2 bases at V and 1 base at J, with 6 bases between. Looked up from germline, CDR1 is SGDLS and CDR2 is YYNGEE. The CDR3 runs to 14 residues. The CDR3 reads CASSVLLNTGELFF. CDR3 in DNA: TGTGCCAGCAGCGTTCTTTTGAACACCGGGGAGCTGTTTTTT.

Many counts were recorded for this clonotype. The chain is built from TRBV28 and TRBJ2-3, with TRBD2 as a possible D gene (6 bases). The germline CDR1 and CDR2 sequences are MDHEN and SYDVKM. V lost 6 bases to trimming and J lost 4 bases, with 23 bases between them. The CDR3 spans 17 residues. CDR3 region: CASSSLRFGSRADTQYF. The CDR3 DNA sequence: TGTGCCAGCAGCTCCCTTCGTTTCGGGAGCCGTGCAGATACGCAGTATTTT.

The chain combines TRBV7-9 with TRBJ2-2; D could derive from TRBD1 or TRBD2 (5 bases each). CDR1 and CDR2 from the germline V gene are SEHNR and FQNEAQ (reference sequence). The V end was cut by 5 bases, the J end by 7 bases, with 17 bases between. The CDR3 length is 15 residues. CDR3: CASSPRGIGGGELFF. In nucleotides, the CDR3 is TGTGCCAGCAGCCCCCGGGGCATTGGAGGCGGGGAGCTGTTTTTT.

V is TRBV10-2 and J is TRBJ1-3; weak D call: TRBD1 (5 bases). This CDR3 comprises 11 residues. Germline lookup yields CDR1 WSHSY and CDR2 SAAADI. Trimming pared 7 bases from V and 8 bases from J, leaving 9 bases between. CDR3 residues: CASIGGDTIYF. The CDR3 region has the DNA TGCGCCAGCATTGGGGGAGACACCATATATTTT.

This clonotype was recorded at least ten times. The V and J genes are TRBV28 and TRBJ1-2, with no clear D. Trimming removed 2 bases from V and 8 bases from J, with 12 bases in between. The CDR3 totals 13 residues. Germline V CDR1 and CDR2: MDHEN, SYDVKM. DNA of the CDR3: TGTGCCAGCAGTTTAAGTGGAGTAGACGGCTACACCTTC. Its protein product is CASSLSGVDGYTF.

A few counts support this clonotype. The gene calls are TRBV5-1 and TRBJ1-3, with 7 bases lining up with TRBD1. Germline V gene data show CDR1 as SGHRS and CDR2 as YFSETQ. This CDR3 is built from 18 residues. The junction had 13 bases not matched to a gene; V was cut back by 3 bases and J by 1 base. The CDR3 DNA is TGCGCCAGCAGCTATAGTCCGGGGACAGAACCTTCTGGAAACACCATATATTTT. Protein product: CASSYSPGTEPSGNTIYF.